This T cell receptor (beta chain) was sequenced for a study of blood T cell repertoires in COVID-19. Using immunoSEQ multiplex PCR, the repertoire was profiled, and TCRdb retains in-frame clones only, with some absent. The sample carries 300,000 to 350,000 clones, approximately 88% recorded once. There are 13 residues in the CDR3. The trim removed 5 bases at V and 6 bases at J, leaving 2 bases unmatched. Per the germline V gene, CDR1 is MNHEY and CDR2 is SMNVEV (reference sequence). Sequenced sample: PBMCs or T cells enriched from blood (not recorded which). This TCR was sampled from a man under 40 who had recovered from COVID-19. The V and J genes are TRBV27 and TRBJ1-5, with TRBD1 matching 9 bases. CDR3 bases: TGTGCCAGCAGTATGACAGGGGGTCAGCCCCAGCATTTT. It encodes CASSMTGGQPQHF.